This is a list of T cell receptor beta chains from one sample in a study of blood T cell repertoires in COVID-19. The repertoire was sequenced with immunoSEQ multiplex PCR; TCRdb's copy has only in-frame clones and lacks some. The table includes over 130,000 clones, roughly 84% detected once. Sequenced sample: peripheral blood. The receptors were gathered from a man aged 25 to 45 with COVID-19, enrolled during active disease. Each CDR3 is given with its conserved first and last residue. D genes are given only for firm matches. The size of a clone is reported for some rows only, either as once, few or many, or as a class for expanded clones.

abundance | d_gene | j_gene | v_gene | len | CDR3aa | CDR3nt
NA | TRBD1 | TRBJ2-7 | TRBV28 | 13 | CASSFNRGIEQYF | TGTGCCAGCAGTTTCAACAGGGGAATCGAGCAGTACTTC
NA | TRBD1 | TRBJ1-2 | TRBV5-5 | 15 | CASSPVQGGFYGYTF | TGTGCCAGCAGTCCGGTCCAGGGGGGCTTCTATGGCTACACCTTC
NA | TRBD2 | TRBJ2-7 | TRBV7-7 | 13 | CASSLSSGSEQYF | TGTGCTAGCAGCTTATCTAGCGGGAGCGAGCAGTACTTC
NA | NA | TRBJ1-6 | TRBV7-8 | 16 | CASSGEGPVTISPLHF | TGTGCCAGCAGCGGGGAGGGACCGGTTACTATCTCACCCCTCCACTTT
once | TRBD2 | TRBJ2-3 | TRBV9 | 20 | CASSVMGLAALEGVQDTQYF | TGTGCCAGCAGCGTAATGGGACTAGCGGCCCTTGAAGGGGTGCAAGATACGCAGTATTTT
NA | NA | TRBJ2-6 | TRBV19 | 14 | CATGGRTGANVLTF | TGTGCCACAGGGGGGCGCACGGGGGCCAACGTCCTGACTTTC
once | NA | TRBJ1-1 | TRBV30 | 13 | CAWRFGGNTEAFF | TGTGCCTGGAGGTTCGGGGGTAACACTGAAGCTTTCTTT
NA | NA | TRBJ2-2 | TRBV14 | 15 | CASRGPGLNTGELFF | TGTGCCAGCAGAGGACCGGGACTGAACACCGGGGAGCTGTTTTTT
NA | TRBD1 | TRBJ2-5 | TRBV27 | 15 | CASSSDRGRAETQYF | TGTGCCAGCAGTTCGGACAGGGGGCGCGCAGAGACCCAGTACTTC
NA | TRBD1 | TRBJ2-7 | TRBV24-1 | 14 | CATSDPGQGAGQYF | TGTGCCACCAGTGATCCCGGACAGGGGGCAGGGCAGTACTTC
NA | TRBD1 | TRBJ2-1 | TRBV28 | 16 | CASTPRTGGSYNEQFF | TGTGCCAGCACCCCGAGGACAGGGGGCTCCTACAATGAGCAGTTCTTC
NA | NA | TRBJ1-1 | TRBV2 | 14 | CASSEDRFRLEAFF | TGTGCCAGCAGTGAAGACAGGTTTCGACTTGAAGCTTTCTTT
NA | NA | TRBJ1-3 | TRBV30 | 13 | CAWSVVSGNTIYF | TGTGCCTGGAGCGTTGTCTCTGGAAACACCATATATTTT
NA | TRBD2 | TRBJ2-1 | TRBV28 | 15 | CASSLIAGAYNEQFF | TGTGCCAGCAGTCTAATAGCGGGAGCTTACAATGAGCAGTTCTTC
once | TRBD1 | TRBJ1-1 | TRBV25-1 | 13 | CASSATDRAPAFF | TGTGCCAGCAGTGCCACCGACAGGGCCCCAGCTTTCTTT
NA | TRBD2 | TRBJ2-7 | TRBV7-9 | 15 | CASSLVGGRGYEQYF | TGTGCCAGCAGCTTAGTAGGCGGGAGGGGGTACGAGCAGTACTTC
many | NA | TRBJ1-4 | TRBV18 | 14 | CASSPNGASEKLFF | TGTGCCAGCTCACCCAACGGTGCTAGTGAAAAACTGTTTTTT
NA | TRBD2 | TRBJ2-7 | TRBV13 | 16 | CASSPGTSGSSYEQYF | TGTGCCAGCAGCCCGGGGACTAGCGGGAGCTCCTACGAGCAGTACTTC
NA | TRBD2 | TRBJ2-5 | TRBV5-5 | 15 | CASSRFDPGGETQYF | TGTGCCAGCAGCCGATTCGACCCGGGAGGGGAGACCCAGTACTTC
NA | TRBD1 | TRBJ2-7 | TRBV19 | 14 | CASSDRTGSGEQYF | TGTGCCAGTAGTGACCGGACAGGGAGCGGCGAGCAGTACTTC
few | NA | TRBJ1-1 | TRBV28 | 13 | CASRQGLRTEAFF | TGTGCCAGCAGGCAGGGGTTAAGGACTGAAGCTTTCTTT
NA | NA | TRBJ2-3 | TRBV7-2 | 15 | CASSLQPRGTDTQYF | TGTGCCAGCAGCCTCCAGCCGCGGGGCACAGATACGCAGTATTTT
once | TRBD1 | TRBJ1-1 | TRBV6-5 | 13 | CASIGTGNTEAFF | TGTGCCAGCATTGGGACAGGGAACACTGAAGCTTTCTTT
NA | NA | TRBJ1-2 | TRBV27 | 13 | CASSPRPGQAYTF | TGTGCCAGCAGTCCCCGACCCGGACAAGCCTACACCTTC
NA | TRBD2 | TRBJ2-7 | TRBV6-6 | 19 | CASSLRRATSGTHSYEQYF | TGTGCCAGCAGTCTCCGCCGCGCGACTAGCGGTACGCACTCCTACGAGCAGTACTTC
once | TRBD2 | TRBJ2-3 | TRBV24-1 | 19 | CATSDLQGTMAGGQDTQYF | TGTGCCACCAGTGATTTACAGGGGACTATGGCGGGAGGGCAAGATACGCAGTATTTT
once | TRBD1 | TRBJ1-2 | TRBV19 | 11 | CAVDRGHGYTF | TGTGCCGTGGACAGGGGGCATGGCTACACCTTC
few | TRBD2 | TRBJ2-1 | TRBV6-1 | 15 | CASSDLAGQYNEQFF | TGTGCCAGCAGTGATTTAGCGGGCCAGTACAATGAGCAGTTCTTC
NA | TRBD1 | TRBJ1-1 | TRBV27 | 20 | CASSLRWMPGTGEKNTEAFF | TGTGCCAGCAGTTTACGATGGATGCCCGGGACAGGAGAAAAGAACACTGAAGCTTTCTTT
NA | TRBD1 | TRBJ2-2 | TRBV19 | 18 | CASSLFIHRGPNTGELFF | TGTGCCAGTAGCTTATTCATACACAGGGGGCCGAACACCGGGGAGCTGTTTTTT
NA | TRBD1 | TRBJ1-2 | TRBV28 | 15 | CASSEKSRGLGGYTF | TGTGCCAGCAGCGAAAAATCCAGGGGGCTGGGGGGCTACACCTTC
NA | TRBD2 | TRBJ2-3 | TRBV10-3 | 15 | CAGGGTPGDTDTQYF | TGTGCCGGGGGGGGGACTCCCGGCGACACAGATACGCAGTATTTT